The rows below give T cell receptor beta chains drawn from one sample of a study of CD8+CD57+ T cells in acquired aplastic anemia. In TCRdb, the reads were re-called with MiXCR into one record per CDR3 protein. The sample has roughly 100,000 distinct CDR3 sequences, approximately 73% seen once. Sequencing was done on a sample of sorted CD4+, CD8+, or CD8+CD57+ T cells (not recorded which) from PBMCs. These receptors were taken from a human donor with aplastic anemia. Each CDR3 is given with its conserved first and last residue. The D gene is left open where the match is weak. Where a row states a size, it is once, few, many or the class of an expanded clone; other rows omit it.

V gene: TRBV19; D gene: NA; CDR3 length: 14; clone size: NA; J gene: TRBJ2-7; CDR3 protein: CASRVSVSSYEQYF; CDR3 DNA: TGTGCCAGTAGAGTGTCGGTCAGCTCCTACGAGCAGTACTTC
V gene: TRBV24-1; D gene: TRBD2; CDR3 length: 15; clone size: few; J gene: TRBJ2-3; CDR3 protein: CATSGSVAGRDTQYF; CDR3 DNA: TGTGCCACCAGTGGCTCAGTAGCGGGACGAGATACGCAGTATTTT
V gene: TRBV7-9; D gene: NA; CDR3 length: 14; clone size: few; J gene: TRBJ1-2; CDR3 protein: CASSRGEEGHGYTF; CDR3 DNA: TGTGCCAGCAGCCGGGGGGAAGAGGGACATGGCTACACCTTC
V gene: TRBV10-3; D gene: NA; CDR3 length: 12; clone size: NA; J gene: TRBJ1-3; CDR3 protein: CASSEQGNTIYF; CDR3 DNA: TGTGCCAGCAGTGAACAAGGAAACACCATATATTTT
V gene: TRBV7-9; D gene: NA; CDR3 length: 14; clone size: NA; J gene: TRBJ1-1; CDR3 protein: CASSLSGTGAEAFF; CDR3 DNA: TGTGCCAGCAGTTTATCCGGGACGGGCGCTGAAGCTTTCTTT
V gene: TRBV7-2; D gene: NA; CDR3 length: 12; clone size: NA; J gene: TRBJ1-1; CDR3 protein: CASSLVLLEAFF; CDR3 DNA: TGTGCCAGCAGCTTAGTCCTACTTGAAGCTTTCTTT
V gene: TRBV10-3; D gene: TRBD2; CDR3 length: 15; clone size: NA; J gene: TRBJ2-1; CDR3 protein: CAIGSLAGGDNEQFF; CDR3 DNA: TGTGCCATCGGTTCACTAGCGGGAGGGGACAATGAGCAGTTCTTC
V gene: TRBV20-1; D gene: NA; CDR3 length: 14; clone size: NA; J gene: TRBJ2-7; CDR3 protein: CRLSAEGRMDEQYF; CDR3 DNA: TGCAGGCTATCGGCGGAAGGGAGGATGGACGAGCAGTACTTC
V gene: TRBV10-3; D gene: TRBD2; CDR3 length: 15; clone size: few; J gene: TRBJ2-7; CDR3 protein: CAISEPSGGSYEQYF; CDR3 DNA: TGTGCCATCAGTGAGCCCTCGGGAGGGTCCTACGAGCAGTACTTC
V gene: TRBV11-1; D gene: TRBD2; CDR3 length: 17; clone size: NA; J gene: TRBJ2-1; CDR3 protein: CASSRAASGGAVDEQFF; CDR3 DNA: TGTGCCAGCAGCCGGGCAGCTAGCGGGGGGGCCGTGGATGAGCAGTTCTTC
V gene: TRBV6-6; D gene: TRBD1; CDR3 length: 17; clone size: many; J gene: TRBJ1-1; CDR3 protein: CASSYSRTGGADTEAFF; CDR3 DNA: TGTGCCAGCAGTTACTCGAGGACAGGGGGCGCGGACACTGAAGCTTTCTTT
V gene: TRBV7-3; D gene: TRBD1; CDR3 length: 14; clone size: NA; J gene: TRBJ1-1; CDR3 protein: CASSSGQVNTEAFF; CDR3 DNA: TGTGCCAGCAGCTCAGGACAGGTTAACACTGAAGCTTTCTTT
V gene: TRBV2; D gene: NA; CDR3 length: 12; clone size: once; J gene: TRBJ2-7; CDR3 protein: CASALNLVGQYF; CDR3 DNA: TGTGCCAGCGCCCTTAACCTCGTGGGGCAGTACTTC
V gene: TRBV7-9; D gene: NA; CDR3 length: 13; clone size: NA; J gene: TRBJ1-2; CDR3 protein: CASSINRVEGYTF; CDR3 DNA: TGTGCCAGCAGTATAAACAGGGTTGAGGGCTACACCTTC
V gene: TRBV20-1; D gene: NA; CDR3 length: 16; clone size: many; J gene: TRBJ2-4; CDR3 protein: CSARDLGPSGTNIQYF; CDR3 DNA: TGCAGTGCTAGAGATCTTGGCCCGAGTGGGACTAACATTCAGTACTTC
V gene: TRBV2; D gene: TRBD2; CDR3 length: 13; clone size: few; J gene: TRBJ2-7; CDR3 protein: CATNLAGVNEQYF; CDR3 DNA: TGTGCCACCAACCTAGCGGGAGTGAACGAGCAGTACTTC
V gene: TRBV7-3; D gene: NA; CDR3 length: 15; clone size: NA; J gene: TRBJ2-3; CDR3 protein: CASSFPLGGTDTQYF; CDR3 DNA: TGTGCCAGCAGCTTTCCCCTCGGAGGCACAGATACGCAGTATTTT
V gene: TRBV25-1; D gene: NA; CDR3 length: 18; clone size: NA; J gene: TRBJ1-1; CDR3 protein: CASSEFGNRGRTNTEAFF; CDR3 DNA: TGTGCCAGCAGTGAATTTGGGAACAGAGGAAGGACGAACACTGAAGCTTTCTTT
V gene: TRBV7-9; D gene: NA; CDR3 length: 11; clone size: few; J gene: TRBJ2-7; CDR3 protein: CASSDSLEQYF; CDR3 DNA: TGTGCCAGCAGCGACAGTCTCGAGCAGTACTTC
V gene: TRBV2; D gene: TRBD1; CDR3 length: 14; clone size: NA; J gene: TRBJ1-6; CDR3 protein: CASSAGTGGSPLHF; CDR3 DNA: TGTGCCAGCAGCGCAGGGACAGGGGGTTCACCCCTCCACTTT
V gene: TRBV10-3; D gene: NA; CDR3 length: 12; clone size: NA; J gene: TRBJ2-1; CDR3 protein: CASTDPRNEQFF; CDR3 DNA: TGTGCCAGCACGGACCCACGCAATGAGCAGTTCTTC
V gene: TRBV10-3; D gene: TRBD1; CDR3 length: 15; clone size: NA; J gene: TRBJ2-1; CDR3 protein: CAISDETGGMYEQFF; CDR3 DNA: TGTGCCATCAGTGACGAGACAGGGGGGATGTACGAGCAGTTCTTC
V gene: TRBV5-1; D gene: NA; CDR3 length: 13; clone size: once; J gene: TRBJ2-2; CDR3 protein: CASSYTNTGELFF; CDR3 DNA: TGCGCCAGCAGTTACACGAACACCGGGGAGCTGTTTTTT
V gene: TRBV5-1; D gene: NA; CDR3 length: 12; clone size: NA; J gene: TRBJ2-5; CDR3 protein: CASSFGEETQYF; CDR3 DNA: TGCGCCAGCAGCTTTGGTGAAGAGACCCAGTACTTC
V gene: TRBV7-9; D gene: NA; CDR3 length: 11; clone size: NA; J gene: TRBJ1-1; CDR3 protein: CASSLLRVAFF; CDR3 DNA: TGTGCCAGCAGCTTACTCAGGGTAGCTTTCTTT
V gene: TRBV27; D gene: NA; CDR3 length: 16; clone size: NA; J gene: TRBJ1-5; CDR3 protein: CASSPLGGLGNQPQHF; CDR3 DNA: TGTGCCAGCAGTCCATTGGGAGGCCTGGGCAATCAGCCCCAGCATTTT
V gene: TRBV29-1; D gene: NA; CDR3 length: 13; clone size: NA; J gene: TRBJ2-3; CDR3 protein: CSVLGTRTDTQYF; CDR3 DNA: TGCAGCGTTCTTGGGACACGCACAGATACGCAGTATTTT
V gene: TRBV20-1; D gene: NA; CDR3 length: 14; clone size: few; J gene: TRBJ2-5; CDR3 protein: CSASLRVHQETQYF; CDR3 DNA: TGCAGTGCTAGTCTTAGAGTACACCAAGAGACCCAGTACTTC
V gene: TRBV11-2; D gene: NA; CDR3 length: 13; clone size: NA; J gene: TRBJ2-7; CDR3 protein: CASSQIRGYGQYF; CDR3 DNA: TGTGCCAGCAGCCAAATCAGGGGTTACGGGCAGTACTTC
V gene: TRBV5-1; D gene: NA; CDR3 length: 14; clone size: many; J gene: TRBJ2-1; CDR3 protein: CASSLGGIYNEQFF; CDR3 DNA: TGCGCCAGCAGCTTGGGTGGGATTTACAATGAGCAGTTCTTC
V gene: TRBV19; D gene: TRBD1; CDR3 length: 14; clone size: few; J gene: TRBJ1-6; CDR3 protein: CASGDRTYNSPLHF; CDR3 DNA: TGTGCCAGTGGGGACAGGACCTATAATTCACCCCTCCACTTT
V gene: TRBV7-6; D gene: TRBD2; CDR3 length: 13; clone size: NA; J gene: TRBJ2-7; CDR3 protein: CASSSTSGYEQYF; CDR3 DNA: TGTGCCAGCAGCTCGACTAGCGGCTACGAGCAGTACTTC
V gene: TRBV6-1; D gene: NA; CDR3 length: 13; clone size: NA; J gene: TRBJ2-3; CDR3 protein: CASSEMTTDTQYF; CDR3 DNA: TGTGCCAGCAGTGAAATGACCACAGATACGCAGTATTTT
V gene: TRBV27; D gene: TRBD1; CDR3 length: 15; clone size: NA; J gene: TRBJ2-7; CDR3 protein: CASSLTGGISYEQYF; CDR3 DNA: TGTGCCAGCAGTTTGACAGGGGGGATCAGCTACGAGCAGTACTTC
V gene: TRBV29-1; D gene: TRBD2; CDR3 length: 14; clone size: NA; J gene: TRBJ2-2; CDR3 protein: CSVESGLHTGELFF; CDR3 DNA: TGCAGCGTTGAATCGGGACTACACACCGGGGAGCTGTTTTTT
V gene: TRBV10-3; D gene: NA; CDR3 length: 12; clone size: NA; J gene: TRBJ2-7; CDR3 protein: CAISAGRYEQYF; CDR3 DNA: TGTGCCATCAGTGCGGGACGGTACGAGCAGTACTTC
V gene: TRBV27; D gene: NA; CDR3 length: 15; clone size: NA; J gene: TRBJ1-1; CDR3 protein: CASSWHRATNTEAFF; CDR3 DNA: TGTGCCAGCAGTTGGCACCGGGCCACGAACACTGAAGCTTTCTTT
V gene: TRBV29-1; D gene: TRBD1; CDR3 length: 13; clone size: few; J gene: TRBJ2-7; CDR3 protein: CSVRDRGTYEQYF; CDR3 DNA: TGCAGCGTACGGGACAGGGGAACCTACGAGCAGTACTTC
V gene: TRBV24-1; D gene: TRBD1; CDR3 length: 13; clone size: NA; J gene: TRBJ2-1; CDR3 protein: CATMGQGIHEQFF; CDR3 DNA: TGTGCCACCATGGGACAGGGGATTCATGAGCAGTTCTTC
V gene: TRBV7-2; D gene: TRBD1; CDR3 length: 15; clone size: NA; J gene: TRBJ1-5; CDR3 protein: CASSSRTGQGQPQHF; CDR3 DNA: TGTGCCAGCAGCAGCAGGACAGGGCAGGGCCAGCCCCAGCATTTT
V gene: TRBV2; D gene: NA; CDR3 length: 15; clone size: NA; J gene: TRBJ2-2; CDR3 protein: CASSVYGGVGGELFF; CDR3 DNA: TGTGCCAGCAGTGTTTATGGCGGAGTAGGCGGGGAGCTGTTTTTT
V gene: TRBV12-3/TRBV12-4; D gene: TRBD2; CDR3 length: 15; clone size: NA; J gene: TRBJ2-1; CDR3 protein: CASSSLAGTYNEQFF; CDR3 DNA: TGTGCCAGCAGTTCTCTAGCGGGCACCTACAATGAGCAGTTCTTC
V gene: TRBV11-3; D gene: NA; CDR3 length: 14; clone size: NA; J gene: TRBJ2-7; CDR3 protein: CASSLGRGLNEQYF; CDR3 DNA: TGTGCCAGCAGCTTAGGGAGGGGGCTTAACGAGCAGTACTTC
V gene: TRBV6-1; D gene: NA; CDR3 length: 14; clone size: few; J gene: TRBJ2-7; CDR3 protein: CASSEDQTYYEQYF; CDR3 DNA: TGTGCCAGCAGTGAAGATCAGACATACTACGAGCAGTACTTC
V gene: TRBV20-1; D gene: NA; CDR3 length: 15; clone size: NA; J gene: TRBJ2-5; CDR3 protein: CSASNTYALTKTQYF; CDR3 DNA: TGCAGTGCTAGCAACACATACGCGTTAACGAAGACCCAGTACTTC
V gene: TRBV5-4; D gene: NA; CDR3 length: 15; clone size: NA; J gene: TRBJ2-7; CDR3 protein: CASSESAGSSYEQYF; CDR3 DNA: TGTGCCAGCAGCGAGTCCGCTGGGAGCTCCTACGAGCAGTACTTC
V gene: TRBV20-1; D gene: NA; CDR3 length: 13; clone size: NA; J gene: TRBJ1-2; CDR3 protein: CSARIQSGYGYTF; CDR3 DNA: TGCAGTGCTAGAATTCAGTCTGGCTATGGCTACACCTTC
V gene: TRBV7-4; D gene: NA; CDR3 length: 13; clone size: NA; J gene: TRBJ2-2; CDR3 protein: CASSLGVDGELFF; CDR3 DNA: TGTGCCAGCAGCTTGGGGGTGGACGGGGAGCTGTTTTTT
V gene: TRBV10-2; D gene: TRBD1; CDR3 length: 14; clone size: NA; J gene: TRBJ2-3; CDR3 protein: CATSTGGMTDTQYF; CDR3 DNA: TGCGCCACCTCGACAGGGGGCATGACAGATACGCAGTATTTT
V gene: TRBV25-1; D gene: NA; CDR3 length: 13; clone size: few; J gene: TRBJ2-7; CDR3 protein: CASREDNSYEQYF; CDR3 DNA: TGTGCCAGCAGAGAGGACAATTCCTACGAGCAGTACTTC
V gene: TRBV11-1; D gene: NA; CDR3 length: 15; clone size: NA; J gene: TRBJ2-7; CDR3 protein: CASSLGGRRAYEQYF; CDR3 DNA: TGTGCCAGCAGCTTAGGGGGGCGTAGGGCCTACGAGCAGTACTTC
V gene: TRBV4-3; D gene: NA; CDR3 length: 13; clone size: NA; J gene: TRBJ2-1; CDR3 protein: CASSQAQAHEQFF; CDR3 DNA: TGCGCCAGCAGCCAGGCCCAGGCCCATGAGCAGTTCTTC
V gene: TRBV20-1; D gene: NA; CDR3 length: 13; clone size: NA; J gene: TRBJ1-1; CDR3 protein: CSASRPEGTEAFF; CDR3 DNA: TGCAGTGCTAGCAGGCCAGAGGGGACTGAAGCTTTCTTT
V gene: TRBV7-3; D gene: NA; CDR3 length: 16; clone size: NA; J gene: TRBJ1-2; CDR3 protein: CASSFRPSGGVSGYTF; CDR3 DNA: TGTGCCAGCAGCTTCCGCCCCTCGGGGGGAGTAAGTGGCTACACCTTC
V gene: TRBV7-9; D gene: NA; CDR3 length: 11; clone size: NA; J gene: TRBJ2-1; CDR3 protein: CASGRNNEQFF; CDR3 DNA: TGTGCCAGTGGACGGAACAATGAGCAGTTCTTC
V gene: TRBV29-1; D gene: NA; CDR3 length: 11; clone size: once; J gene: TRBJ1-1; CDR3 protein: CSGGRNTEAFF; CDR3 DNA: TGCAGCGGAGGGAGGAATACTGAAGCTTTCTTT